This TCR beta chain was sequenced in a study of T-cell reconstitution after alpha-beta-depleted transplantation in children. Germline CDR1 and CDR2: SGHTA and FQGNSA. This CDR3 is built from 13 residues. Trimming removed 10 bases from V and 3 bases from J, with 10 bases in between. Library preparation (for TCRbeta) was performed with unique molecular identifiers. TCRdb ran MiXCR on the PCR reads and lists one entry per CDR3 protein. This table has fewer than 200,000 distinct CDR3 sequences, less than 8% appearing once. The starting material was PBMCs from the stem cell graft donor, obtained from the stem cell graft. The J gene is TRBJ1-6, the V gene TRBV7-2, with D unclear. This TCR was sampled from a human donor who donated a stem cell graft to a child with Wiskott-Aldrich syndrome. CDR3 sequence reads: CANSGGYNSPLHF. CDR3 sequence (DNA): TGTGCCAACTCCGGTGGCTATAATTCACCCCTCCACTTT.